These 20 T cell receptor beta chains originate from one sample sequenced in a study of STAT3 mutations in large granular lymphocyte leukemia. Overall study findings and caveats: Every T-LGLL patient had at least one immunodominant TCRbeta clonotype.

The table came from immunoSEQ multiplex PCR; TCRdb's copy has only in-frame clones and leaves some out. The sample yields fewer than 11,000 clones, roughly 55% seen once. Antigens of these TCRs are unknown. The sequencing input was peripheral blood mononuclear cells. These receptors originate from a boy between 10 and 17 years old with T-cell large granular lymphocyte leukemia. Some clones in this sample may be carry-over from other donors' samples.

This clone was observed a few times. This sequence joins TRBV18 and TRBJ2-3, with D unresolved. The CDR3 has 11 amino acids. CDR1 and CDR2 (germline): KGHSH, LQKENI. V lost 5 bases and J lost 2, with 2 bases in between. Here the CDR3 reads CASSDTDTQYF. The CDR3 DNA follows: TGTGCCAGCTCAGACACAGATACGCAGTATTTT.

The V and J genes are TRBV9 and TRBJ2-6; D gene unclear. Per germline, CDR1 SGDLS and CDR2 YYNGEE. The CDR3 runs 13 residues. The V end lost 4 bases, the J end lost 2 bases, and 4 bases lay between the germline ends. The CDR3 loop is CASSRAGANVLTF. As DNA, the CDR3 is TGTGCCAGCAGCAGGGCTGGGGCCAACGTCCTGACTTTC.

This clone was seen more than once but under ten times. CDR3 nucleotides: TGTGCCAGCAGCCTAGTCCGGGGTTATGGCTACACCTTC. This codes for CASSLVRGYGYTF. This chain joins TRBV28 and TRBJ1-2; D uncertain. V was trimmed by 6 bases and J by 5 bases, leaving 13 bases between them. Germline CDR1 is MDHEN and CDR2 is SYDVKM. CDR3 length: 13 amino acids.

The chain couples TRBV27 to TRBJ2-7; 9 bases are a match to TRBD2. Germline CDR1 MNHEY, CDR2 SMNVEV (reference sequence). J gave up 2 bases and V 2 bases, and 13 bases lay outside the gene matches. The CDR3 runs to 18 residues. DNA of the CDR3: TGTGCCAGCAGTTTACGGGCTAGCGGGAAGTGGACGGCCTACGAGCAGTACTTC. Encoded protein: CASSLRASGKWTAYEQYF.

J is TRBJ1-5 and V is TRBV30; D is uncertain. Germline CDR1 reads GTSNPN; CDR2 reads SVGIG (reference sequence). The V and J ends lost 0 bases and 4 bases respectively, with 10 bases between them. The CDR3 is 14 residues long. The CDR3 region has the DNA TGTGCCTGGAGTGTGGGAAGCAGGAATCAGCCCCAGCATTTT. This codes for CAWSVGSRNQPQHF.

The V gene is TRBV5-5, the J gene TRBJ1-1, with 9 bases fitting TRBD1. Germline CDR1 is SGHKS and CDR2 is YYEKEE (reference sequence). CDR3 length equals 13 residues. V dropped 4 bases and J dropped 10; count of bases not matched to a gene: 8. The CDR3 DNA reads as TGTGCCAGCAGCCTGGCGGGACAGGGTTCAGCTTTCTTT. It codes for CASSLAGQGSAFF.

The rearrangement uses TRBV28 and TRBJ2-7; TRBD1 might be the D (6 bases). This CDR3 region has 15 residues. Germline lookup yields CDR1 MDHEN and CDR2 SYDVKM. Trimming cost V 2 bases and J 2 bases, with 13 bases left between them. This chain's CDR3 is CASSLISGATYEQYF. Written as DNA, the CDR3 is TGTGCCAGCAGTTTAATTTCAGGGGCCACCTACGAGCAGTACTTC.

There are a few counts of this clone. The CDR3 spells CASSLVGQGDGYTF. The CDR3 DNA sequence: TGTGCCAGCAGCTTAGTCGGACAGGGTGATGGCTACACCTTC. The chain is built from TRBV7-9 and TRBJ1-2; 8 nucleotides match TRBD1. Germline V CDR1 and CDR2: SEHNR, FQNEAQ (reference sequence). This CDR3 spans 14 amino acids. The ends lost 1 base at V and 6 bases at J; junction bases unmatched: 4.

In this sample, this clone turned up a few times. The chain uses TRBV29-1 and TRBJ1-5; D unclear. CDR3 length: 13 amino acids. Germline CDR1 is SQVTM and CDR2 is ANQGSEA. The ends were cut back, 4 bases at V and 5 bases at J, with 12 bases in the middle. This chain's CDR3 is CSVAEGFDQPQHF. The CDR3 nucleotides read TGCAGCGTTGCGGAAGGTTTTGATCAGCCCCAGCATTTT.

The CDR3 region is CASSQVPQPQHF. The CDR3 DNA reads as TGCGCCAGCAGCCAAGTTCCTCAGCCCCAGCATTTT. The chain is built from TRBV4-3 and TRBJ1-5; D gene uncertain. This CDR3 has 12 amino acids. Germline CDR1 reads LGHNA; CDR2 reads YSLEER. Trimming took 1 base from V and 6 from J, leaving 4 bases between them.

The chain recombines TRBV25-1 with TRBJ2-2; 8 bases align to TRBD1. Germline V CDR1 and CDR2: MGHDK, SYGVNS. V lost 11 bases, J lost 3 bases, and 8 bases stayed unmatched. The CDR3 has 14 amino acids. CDR3 protein: CASQGAQDTGELFF. CDR3 bases: TGTGCCTCGCAGGGGGCGCAGGACACCGGGGAGCTGTTTTTT.

This rearrangement joins TRBV30 to TRBJ2-7; D may be TRBD1 or TRBD2 (7 bases each). Germline values: CDR1 GTSNPN, CDR2 SVGIG (reference sequence). Trimming took 5 bases from V and 5 from J, leaving 16 bases between them. The CDR3 is made up of 13 amino acids. The chain's CDR3 is CAWQGGGIHEQYF. In nucleotides, the CDR3 is TGTGCCTGGCAGGGGGGAGGGATCCACGAGCAGTACTTC.

This clone was counted a few times. This chain links TRBV5-4 with TRBJ1-6; no clear D gene. The CDR3 has 14 residues. The germline CDR1 and CDR2 sequences are SGHNT and YYREEE (reference sequence). V was shortened by 2 bases and J by 0 bases, with 3 bases between the two germline ends. The CDR3 region is CASSFFSYNSPLHF. The DNA of the CDR3 is TGTGCCAGCAGCTTTTTCTCCTATAATTCACCCCTCCACTTT. The full variable domain, rest sourced from reference TRBV5-4 and TRBJ1-6, is ETGVTQSPTHLIKTRGQQVTLRCSSQSGHNTVSWYQQALGQGPQFIFQYYREEENGRGNFPPRFSGLQFPNYSSELNVNALELDDSALYLCASSFFSYNSPLHFGNGTRLTVT.

This clone was found a few times. CDR3 region: CASSLESVGEQFF. The CDR3 DNA sequence: TGTGCCAGCTCACTTGAGAGCGTCGGTGAGCAGTTCTTC. This chain joins TRBV18 and TRBJ2-1; D gene uncertain. There are 13 residues in the CDR3. Germline V gives CDR1 KGHSH, CDR2 LQKENI. Trimming shortened V by 4 bases and J by 9 bases, and 13 bases separated the two germline ends.

J is TRBJ2-7 and V is TRBV6-5; maybe TRBD2 (5 bases). Trimming took off 6 bases at V and 6 bases at J, with 15 bases between the two ends. This CDR3 spans 13 amino acids. Germline V CDR1 and CDR2: MNHEY, SVGAGI. The CDR3 DNA reads TGTGCCAGCAGCCCGGGATCCCCGGCCGAGCAGTACTTC. Translating it yields CASSPGSPAEQYF.

There are a few counts of this clone. This rearrangement joins TRBV5-6 to TRBJ1-2; no clear D. This CDR3 is 16 amino acids long. With 1 base removed from V and 7 bases from J, the gap between germline ends came to 20 bases. The germline CDR1 and CDR2 sequences are SGHDT and YYEEEE. CDR3 protein: CASSLSAITRVRGYTF. As DNA, the CDR3 is TGTGCCAGCAGCTTGTCGGCCATAACAAGGGTTCGTGGCTACACCTTC.

This clone was detected only a few times. V and J are TRBV14 and TRBJ1-1; a possible D gene is TRBD1 (5 bases). CDR3 length: 15 residues. The germline V gene encodes CDR1 SGHDN and CDR2 FVKESK. The V end lost 4 bases, the J end lost 3 bases, and 15 bases lay between the germline ends. This chain's CDR3 is CASSPVWGIHTEAFF. For the CDR3, the DNA is TGTGCCAGCAGCCCAGTTTGGGGGATTCACACTGAAGCTTTCTTT. The full variable domain, rest sourced from reference TRBV14 and TRBJ1-1, is EAGVTQFPSHSVIEKGQTVTLRCDPISGHDNLYWYRRVMGKEIKFLLHFVKESKQDESGMPNNRFLAERTGGTYSTLKVQPAELEDSGVYFCASSPVWGIHTEAFFGQGTRLTVV.

This clone has more than one count but fewer than ten. The chain uses TRBV30 and TRBJ2-5, with 10 bases identical to TRBD1. CDR1 is GTSNPN and CDR2 is SVGIG in the germline V gene (reference sequence). This CDR3 contains 12 residues. V trimming: 5 bases; J trimming: 4 bases; junction bases outside the gene matches: 1. The CDR3 DNA reads as TGTGCCTGGGGGACAGGGGTAGAGACCCAGTACTTC. This encodes CAWGTGVETQYF.

CDR3: CSAFTDTQYF. CDR3 in DNA: TGCAGTGCTTTCACAGATACGCAGTATTTT. The chain uses TRBV20-1 and TRBJ2-3; D ambiguous. This CDR3 has 10 amino acids. Germline V gives CDR1 DFQATT, CDR2 SNEGSKA (reference sequence). V gave up 5 bases and J gave up 2 bases, with 2 bases separating them.

The V call is TRBV6-1, the J call TRBJ1-5; 9 positions match TRBD1. Germline V gene sequence: CDR1 MNHNS, CDR2 SASEGT. The CDR3 contains 14 residues. Germline trimming cut 8 bases from V and 4 bases from J; bases unmatched to any gene: 6. The CDR3 spells CASSGQGSNQPQHF. CDR3 nucleotides: TGTGCCAGCTCCGGACAGGGGTCAAATCAGCCCCAGCATTTT.